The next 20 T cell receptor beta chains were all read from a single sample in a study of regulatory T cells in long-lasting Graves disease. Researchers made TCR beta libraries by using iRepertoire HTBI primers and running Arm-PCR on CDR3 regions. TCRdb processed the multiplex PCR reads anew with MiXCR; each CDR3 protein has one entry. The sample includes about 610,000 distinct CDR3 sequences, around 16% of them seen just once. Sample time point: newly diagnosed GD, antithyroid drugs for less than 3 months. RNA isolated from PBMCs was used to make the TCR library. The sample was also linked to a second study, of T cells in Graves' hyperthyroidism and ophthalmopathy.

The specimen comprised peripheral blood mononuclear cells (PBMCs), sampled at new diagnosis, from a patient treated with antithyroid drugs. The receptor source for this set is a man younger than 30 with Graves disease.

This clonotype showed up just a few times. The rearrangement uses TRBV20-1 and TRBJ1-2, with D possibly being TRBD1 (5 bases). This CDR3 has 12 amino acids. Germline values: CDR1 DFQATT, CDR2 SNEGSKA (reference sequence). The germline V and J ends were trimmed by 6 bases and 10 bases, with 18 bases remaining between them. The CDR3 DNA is TGCAGTGCCTCCCCCCCAGGAGGGGACTACACCTTC. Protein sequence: CSASPPGGDYTF.

The CDR3, as DNA: TGTGCCAGCAGCCCCGCCCGGGGAGATACGCAGTATTTT. Translation: CASSPARGDTQYF. This chain connects TRBV7-3 to TRBJ2-3, with D maybe TRBD2 (5 bases). There are 13 residues in the CDR3. Trimming pared 5 bases from V and 5 bases from J, leaving 11 bases between. Germline CDR1 and CDR2: SGHTA and FQGTGA. The full variable domain, its missing parts supplied by reference TRBV7-3 and TRBJ2-3, is GAGVSQTPSNKVTEKGKYVELRCDPISGHTALYWYRQSLGQGPEFLIYFQGTGAADDSGLPNDRFFAVRPEGSVSTLKIQRTERGDSAVYLCASSPARGDTQYFGPGTRLTVL.

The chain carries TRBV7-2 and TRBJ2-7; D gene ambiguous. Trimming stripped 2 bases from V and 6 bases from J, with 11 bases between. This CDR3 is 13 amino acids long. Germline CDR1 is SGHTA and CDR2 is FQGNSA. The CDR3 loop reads CASSLFASREQYF. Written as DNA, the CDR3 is TGTGCCAGCAGCTTATTTGCGTCACGCGAGCAGTACTTC.

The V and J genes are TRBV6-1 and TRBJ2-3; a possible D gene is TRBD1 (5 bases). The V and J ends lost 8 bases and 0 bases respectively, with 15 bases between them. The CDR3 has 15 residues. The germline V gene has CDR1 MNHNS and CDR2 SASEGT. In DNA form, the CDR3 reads TGTGCCAGCGGTCCAGGGATTTTTAGCACAGATACGCAGTATTTT. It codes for CASGPGIFSTDTQYF.

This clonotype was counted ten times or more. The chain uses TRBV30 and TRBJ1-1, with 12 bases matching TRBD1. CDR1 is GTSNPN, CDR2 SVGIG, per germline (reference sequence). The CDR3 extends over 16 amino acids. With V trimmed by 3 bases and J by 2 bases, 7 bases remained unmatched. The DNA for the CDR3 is TGTGCCTGGAGCGCCGGGACAGGGGGCAGAAACACTGAAGCTTTCTTT. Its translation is CAWSAGTGGRNTEAFF. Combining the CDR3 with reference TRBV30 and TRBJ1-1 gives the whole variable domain SQTIHQWPATLVQPVGSPLSLECTVEGTSNPNLYWYRQAAGRGLQLLFYSVGIGQISSEVPQNLSASRPQDRQFILSSKKLLLSDSGFYLCAWSAGTGGRNTEAFFGQGTRLTVV.

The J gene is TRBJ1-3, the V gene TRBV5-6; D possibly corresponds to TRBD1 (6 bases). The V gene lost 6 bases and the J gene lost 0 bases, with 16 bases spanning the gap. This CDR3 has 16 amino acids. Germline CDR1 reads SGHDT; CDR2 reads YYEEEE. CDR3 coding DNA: TGTGCCAGCACCCACGGACAGATGCTCTCTGGAAACACCATATATTTT. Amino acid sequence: CASTHGQMLSGNTIYF.

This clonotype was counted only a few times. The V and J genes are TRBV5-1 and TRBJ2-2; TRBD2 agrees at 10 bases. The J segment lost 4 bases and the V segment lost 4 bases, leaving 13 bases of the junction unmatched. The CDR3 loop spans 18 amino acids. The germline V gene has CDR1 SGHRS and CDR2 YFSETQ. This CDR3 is CASSHRPGLALTTGELFF. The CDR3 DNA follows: TGCGCCAGCAGCCATCGCCCGGGACTAGCGTTAACCACCGGGGAGCTGTTTTTT.

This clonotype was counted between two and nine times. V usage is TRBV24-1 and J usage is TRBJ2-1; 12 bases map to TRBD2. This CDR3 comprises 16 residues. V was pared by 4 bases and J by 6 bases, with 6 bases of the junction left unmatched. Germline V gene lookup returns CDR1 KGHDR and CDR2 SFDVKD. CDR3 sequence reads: CATSDPGLAGFNEQFF. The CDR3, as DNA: TGTGCCACCAGTGACCCCGGACTAGCGGGGTTCAATGAGCAGTTCTTC.

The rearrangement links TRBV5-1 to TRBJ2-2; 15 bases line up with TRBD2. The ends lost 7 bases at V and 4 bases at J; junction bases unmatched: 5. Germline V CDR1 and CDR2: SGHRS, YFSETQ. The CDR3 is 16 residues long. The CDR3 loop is CASGGLAGGGTGELFF. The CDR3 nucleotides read TGCGCCAGCGGGGGACTAGCGGGAGGCGGCACCGGGGAGCTGTTTTTT. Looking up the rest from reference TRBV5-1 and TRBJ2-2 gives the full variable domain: KAGVTQTPRYLIKTRGQQVTLSCSPISGHRSVSWYQQTPGQGLQFLFEYFSETQRNKGNFPGRFSGRQFSNSRSEMNVSTLELGDSALYLCASGGLAGGGTGELFFGEGSRLTVL.

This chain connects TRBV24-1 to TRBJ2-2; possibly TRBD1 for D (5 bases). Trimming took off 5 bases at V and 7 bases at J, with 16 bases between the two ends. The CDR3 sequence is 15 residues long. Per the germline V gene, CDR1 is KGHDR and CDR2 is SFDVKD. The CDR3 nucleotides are TGTGCCACCAGTGGTGTTAAGGGGCTGATCGGGGAGCTGTTTTTT. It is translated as CATSGVKGLIGELFF.

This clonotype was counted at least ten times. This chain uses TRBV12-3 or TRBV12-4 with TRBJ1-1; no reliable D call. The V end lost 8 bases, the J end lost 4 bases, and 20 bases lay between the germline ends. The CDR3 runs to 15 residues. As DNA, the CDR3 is TGTGCCAGCGATGGCCGGAGATCTGGTGGCACTGAAGCTTTCTTT. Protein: CASDGRRSGGTEAFF.

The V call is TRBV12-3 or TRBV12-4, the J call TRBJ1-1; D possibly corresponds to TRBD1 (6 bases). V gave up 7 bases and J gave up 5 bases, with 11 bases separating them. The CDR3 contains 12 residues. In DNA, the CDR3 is TGTGCCAGCAAGACAGGTTGGACTGAAGCTTTCTTT. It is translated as CASKTGWTEAFF.

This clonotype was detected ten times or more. CDR3 nucleotides: TGCAGTGCTAGAGAATCAGGACTAGCGGATTACAATGAGCAGTTCTTC. Translation: CSARESGLADYNEQFF. The J gene is TRBJ2-1, the V gene TRBV20-1; 10 nucleotides agree with TRBD2. The CDR3 runs 16 residues. Germline V CDR1 and CDR2: DFQATT, SNEGSKA (reference sequence). V lost 0 bases and J lost 4; bases outside the gene matches: 6.

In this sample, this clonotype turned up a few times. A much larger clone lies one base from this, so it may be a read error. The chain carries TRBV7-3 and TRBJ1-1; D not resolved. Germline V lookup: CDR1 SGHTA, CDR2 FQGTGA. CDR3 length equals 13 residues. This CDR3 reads CASGLERNTEAFF. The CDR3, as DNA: TGTGCCAGCGGCTTAGAACGGAACACTGAAGCTTTCTTT.

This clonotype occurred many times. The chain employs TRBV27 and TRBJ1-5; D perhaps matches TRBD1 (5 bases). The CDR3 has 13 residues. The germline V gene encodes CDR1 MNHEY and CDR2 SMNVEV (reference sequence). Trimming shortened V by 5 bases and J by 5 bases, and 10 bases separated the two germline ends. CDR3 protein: CASSTGGYQPQHF. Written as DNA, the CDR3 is TGTGCCAGCAGTACCGGGGGATATCAGCCCCAGCATTTT.

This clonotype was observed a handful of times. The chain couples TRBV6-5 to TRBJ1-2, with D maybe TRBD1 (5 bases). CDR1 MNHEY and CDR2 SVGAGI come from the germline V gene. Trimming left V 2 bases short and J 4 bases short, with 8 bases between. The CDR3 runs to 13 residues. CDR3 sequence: CASSYTGPYGYTF. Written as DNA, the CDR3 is TGTGCCAGCAGTTACACGGGGCCCTATGGCTACACCTTC.

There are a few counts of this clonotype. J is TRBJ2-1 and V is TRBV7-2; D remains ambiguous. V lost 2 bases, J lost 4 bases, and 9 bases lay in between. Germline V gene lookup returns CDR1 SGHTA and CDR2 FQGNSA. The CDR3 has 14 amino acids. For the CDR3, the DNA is TGTGCCAGCAGCTTACGACCAGAGTACAATGAGCAGTTCTTC. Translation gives CASSLRPEYNEQFF.

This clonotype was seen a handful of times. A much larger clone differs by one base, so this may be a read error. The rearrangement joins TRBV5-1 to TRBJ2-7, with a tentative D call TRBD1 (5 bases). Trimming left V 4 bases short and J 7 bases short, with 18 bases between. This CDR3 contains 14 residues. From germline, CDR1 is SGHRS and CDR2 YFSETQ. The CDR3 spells CASSSRVAYNEQYF. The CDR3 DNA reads TGCGCCAGCAGCAGCAGGGTTGCCTACAATGAGCAGTACTTC.

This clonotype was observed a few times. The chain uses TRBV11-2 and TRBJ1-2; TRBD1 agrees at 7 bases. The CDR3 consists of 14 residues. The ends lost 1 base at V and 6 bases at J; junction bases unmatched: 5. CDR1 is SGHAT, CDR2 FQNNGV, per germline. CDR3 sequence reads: CASSLVGTADGYTF. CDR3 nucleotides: TGTGCCAGCAGCTTAGTAGGGACAGCGGATGGCTACACCTTC.

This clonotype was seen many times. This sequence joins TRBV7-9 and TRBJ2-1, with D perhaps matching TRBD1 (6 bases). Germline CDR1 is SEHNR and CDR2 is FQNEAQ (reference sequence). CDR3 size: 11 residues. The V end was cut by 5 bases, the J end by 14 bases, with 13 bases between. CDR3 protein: CASSATGPKFF. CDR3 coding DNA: TGTGCCAGCAGCGCTACAGGGCCGAAGTTCTTC.